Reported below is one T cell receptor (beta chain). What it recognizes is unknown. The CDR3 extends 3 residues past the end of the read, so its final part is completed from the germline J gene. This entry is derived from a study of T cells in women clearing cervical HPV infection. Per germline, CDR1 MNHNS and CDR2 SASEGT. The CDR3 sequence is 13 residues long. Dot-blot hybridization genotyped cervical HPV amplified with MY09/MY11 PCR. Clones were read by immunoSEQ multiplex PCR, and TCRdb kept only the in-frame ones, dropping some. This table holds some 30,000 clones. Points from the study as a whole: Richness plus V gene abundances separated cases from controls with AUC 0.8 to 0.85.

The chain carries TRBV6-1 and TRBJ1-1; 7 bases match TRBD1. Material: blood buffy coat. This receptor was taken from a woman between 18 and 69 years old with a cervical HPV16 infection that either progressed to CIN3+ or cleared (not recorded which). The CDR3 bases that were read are TGTGCCAGCAGTGGCCGGGACAGCAAGGAA. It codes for CASSGRDSKE. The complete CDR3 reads CASSGRDSKEAFF.